This T cell receptor beta chain was retrieved from a study of blood T cell repertoires in COVID-19. As regards this clone: The junction departs from germline at one end; a sequencing error may be responsible.

In terms of age and location, participants ranged from about 18 to 90 years and lived in about 25 US areas. In the original workflow: Using reference gene primer amplification, nucleated cell counts were estimated. Libraries were prepared by immunoSEQ multiplex PCR; TCRdb keeps only in-frame clonotypes and omits some of them. The V and J calls and clone size were taken over from that table, and D and trimming were inferred from the DNA. The sample includes roughly 180,000 clones, about 85% seen only once; the top ten take 2% to 2.5%. CDR3 length: 14 amino acids. From germline, CDR1 is SGHAT and CDR2 FQNNGV.

Sequencing was carried out using PBMCs or T cells enriched from blood (not recorded which). This chain connects TRBV11-2 to TRBJ2-2, with D perhaps matching TRBD2 (5 bases). The origin of this receptor is a woman between 25 and 40 years old who had recovered from COVID-19. The CDR3 nucleotides are TGTGCCAGCAGCTTAGATTCAGTTCCCGGGGAGCTGCTTTTT. It specifies CASSLDSVPGELLF.